This T cell receptor beta chain was profiled in a study of shared clonotypes between healthy human individuals. The germline gives CDR1 SGHAT, CDR2 FQNNGV. V gave up 1 base and J gave up 3 bases, with 7 bases separating them. The CDR3 has 13 residues. Replicate sorted-subset PCRs were loaded with approximately 190 ng DNA, 30,000 or so T cell genomes. Assay: immunoSEQ multiplex PCR; the TCRdb copy retains only in-frame clones and omits some. The table shows roughly 1,100,000 clones, with about 80% occurring only once. The chain uses TRBV11-2 and TRBJ2-7; no definite D call. Sequencing input: memory CD4+ T cells sorted from blood. Subset specified: CD45RA-negative fraction. The sequence was obtained from a man younger than 35 in good health. The CDR3 loop is CASSLGTIYEQYF. CDR3 nucleotides: TGTGCCAGCAGCTTAGGTACAATCTACGAGCAGTACTTC.